The next 14 T cell receptor beta chains were all read from a single sample in a study of shared clonotypes between healthy human individuals. Profiling relied on immunoSEQ multiplex PCR, and the TCRdb table lists in-frame clones only, not all of them. The sample includes approximately 480,000 clones, approximately 79% seen only once; the top ten take under 15%. Material: PBMCs. The receptors were gathered from a woman aged 35 to 49 in good health. Some clones in this sample may be carry-over from other donors' samples.

The chain joins TRBV2 to TRBJ2-2; D uncertain. Trimming pared 2 bases from V and 4 bases from J, leaving 8 bases between. CDR1 SNHLY and CDR2 FYNNEI come from the germline V gene. This CDR3 is built from 14 residues. CDR3 bases: TGTGCCAGCAGTGAAATGTTAACCACCGGGGAGCTGTTTTTT. This translates into CASSEMLTTGELFF.

For this clone: Distinct nucleotide sequences in the sample also encode this CDR3. This chain joins TRBV11-2 and TRBJ2-1, with 12 bases identical to TRBD2. CDR1 and CDR2 (germline): SGHAT, FQNNGV. The CDR3 consists of 15 residues. V shed 4 bases and J 4 bases; nucleotides not matched to a gene: 2. The CDR3 sequence: CASSSTSGSYNEQFF. CDR3 DNA: TGTGCCAGCAGCTCGACTAGCGGGAGTTACAATGAGCAGTTCTTC.

The CDR3 DNA sequence: TGCGCCAGCAGCCCTATTTGGGGGACAGGGGATGGCTACACCTTC. The encoded protein is CASSPIWGTGDGYTF. The chain has TRBV4-3 and TRBJ1-2, with TRBD1 matching over 10 bases. Germline V CDR1 and CDR2: LGHNA, YSLEER. There are 15 residues in the CDR3. V shed 4 bases, J shed 6 bases, and the junction held 8 bases outside the gene matches.

This clone was counted a few times. Other nucleotide sequences from this sample produce the same CDR3. This sequence joins TRBV5-1 and TRBJ2-5; TRBD2 is a possible D gene (6 bases). The V end was cut by 1 base, the J end by 4 bases, with 11 bases between. The CDR3 spans 14 residues. The germline V gene has CDR1 SGHRS and CDR2 YFSETQ. The DNA of the CDR3 is TGCGCCAGCAGCTTGATGGGAGGCGGAGAGACCCAGTACTTC. Translated, it gives CASSLMGGGETQYF. The full variable domain, in which reference TRBV5-1 and TRBJ2-5 provide the parts outside the CDR3, is KAGVTQTPRYLIKTRGQQVTLSCSPISGHRSVSWYQQTPGQGLQFLFEYFSETQRNKGNFPGRFSGRQFSNSRSEMNVSTLELGDSALYLCASSLMGGGETQYFGPGTRLLVL.

The V and J genes are TRBV10-3 and TRBJ2-1; 7 nucleotides align to TRBD2. The CDR3 is 15 residues long. From germline, CDR1 is ENHRY and CDR2 SYGVKD. J was trimmed by 7 bases and V by 2 bases; bases with no gene match: 8. The CDR3 nucleotides read TGTGCCATCAGTGAGGACTCCACCGGGGGGAATGAGCAGTTCTTC. Translation: CAISEDSTGGNEQFF.

With respect to this clone: An end of the junction differs from the germline gene, which may be a read error. The chain carries TRBV7-7 and TRBJ2-5, with D perhaps assigned TRBD1 or TRBD2 (5 bases each). Germline-derived CDR1 and CDR2 are SSHAT and FNYEAQ (reference sequence). The CDR3 spans 14 residues. The CDR3 loop is CASSLDRQRETQYF. The CDR3, as DNA: TGTGCTAGCAGCTTAGATCGACAGCGGGAGACCCAGTACTTC.

The J gene is TRBJ2-7, the V gene TRBV18, with D perhaps TRBD1 (8 bases). Trimming took off 1 base at V and 3 bases at J, with 25 bases between the two ends. The CDR3 runs to 19 residues. From germline, CDR1 is KGHSH and CDR2 LQKENI. As DNA, the CDR3 is TGTGCCAGCTCACCACTTCCGATAAGCGGACAGGGAGGGTTCTACGAGCAGTACTTC. Its translation: CASSPLPISGQGGFYEQYF. The whole variable domain, filled in from reference TRBV18 and TRBJ2-7, reads NAGVMQNPRHLVRRRGQEARLRCSPMKGHSHVYWYRQLPEEGLKFMVYLQKENIIDESGMPKERFSAEFPKEGPSILRIQQVVRGDSAAYFCASSPLPISGQGGFYEQYFGPGTRLTVT.

In nucleotides, the CDR3 is TGTGCCAGCAGGGGGGTCTACAATGAGCAGTTCTTC. It encodes CASRGVYNEQFF. The chain joins TRBV6-6 to TRBJ2-1, with D perhaps matching TRBD1 or TRBD2 (5 bases each). This CDR3 contains 12 residues. Germline V gene lookup returns CDR1 MNHNY and CDR2 SVGAGI (reference sequence). With 6 bases removed from V and 3 bases from J, the gap between germline ends came to 6 bases.

The V and J genes are TRBV7-2 and TRBJ2-7, with TRBD2 matching 8 bases. Trimming took 3 bases from V and 5 from J; bases not matched to a gene: 9. This CDR3 contains 15 residues. Germline V gives CDR1 SGHTA, CDR2 FQGNSA. CDR3 bases: TGTGCCAGCAGCTTGCGGGGGGCGGATTTCCACGAGCAGTACTTC. Protein: CASSLRGADFHEQYF.

The sample holds one count of this clone. Other DNA sequences in the same sample also yield this CDR3. The chain couples TRBV29-1 to TRBJ2-7, with 8 bases fitting TRBD2. J gave up 3 bases and V 8 bases, and 12 bases lay outside the gene matches. CDR1 and CDR2 (germline): SQVTM, ANQGSEA. This CDR3 region has 14 residues. This CDR3 is CSITSTGGIYEQYF. CDR3 bases: TGCAGCATTACCTCCACGGGGGGGATCTACGAGCAGTACTTC.

This sequence joins TRBV2 and TRBJ1-2; D remains ambiguous. The CDR3 has 12 amino acids. The V gene lost 10 bases and the J gene lost 10 bases, with 19 bases spanning the gap. Germline CDR1 and CDR2: SNHLY and FYNNEI. The CDR3 sequence: CATLTPPVLYTF. In nucleotides, the CDR3 is TGTGCCACCCTGACACCGCCGGTTCTCTACACCTTC.

The chain carries TRBV5-6 and TRBJ1-1; D unresolved. Trimming pared 4 bases from V and 0 bases from J, leaving 10 bases between. Germline V gene lookup returns CDR1 SGHDT and CDR2 YYEEEE. The CDR3 length is 14 residues. CDR3 protein: CASSTPRLNTEAFF. CDR3 DNA: TGTGCCAGCAGCACCCCCCGGTTGAACACTGAAGCTTTCTTT.

In DNA form, the CDR3 reads TGTGCCAGCAGACCGGGCGGAGAAAACACCGGGGAGCTGTTTTTT. Protein: CASRPGGENTGELFF. The chain carries TRBV27 and TRBJ2-2; unclear D gene. V lost 6 bases and J lost 2, with 13 bases in between. The germline V gene has CDR1 MNHEY and CDR2 SMNVEV (reference sequence). The CDR3 is 15 amino acids.

V is TRBV5-1 and J is TRBJ2-7, with D maybe TRBD2 (6 bases). Germline V lookup: CDR1 SGHRS, CDR2 YFSETQ. The CDR3 consists of 14 residues. V lost 5 bases and J lost 6, with 18 bases in between. CDR3 DNA sequence: TGCGCCAGCAGGGGACTTACTTCTACTAGCGAGCAGTACTTC. Translating it yields CASRGLTSTSEQYF.